Each of the 23 T cell receptor beta chains below was sequenced from the same sample in a study of blood T cell repertoires in COVID-19. Sequenced by immunoSEQ multiplex PCR; TCRdb stores in-frame clones only, minus some. This table holds some 300,000 clones, roughly 90% found once. The specimen was peripheral blood. The receptors were sampled from a woman in her seventies with COVID-19, enrolled during active disease.

This clone was seen a few times. The chain joins TRBV6-1 to TRBJ1-5; TRBD1 aligns across 7 bases. The J segment lost 6 bases and the V segment lost 1 base, leaving 6 bases of the junction unmatched. This CDR3 spans 15 amino acids. Looked up from germline, CDR1 is MNHNS and CDR2 is SASEGT. CDR3 DNA: TGTGCCAGCAGTGAAGGTGACAGGGAAAGTCAGCCCCAGCATTTT. Its protein is CASSEGDRESQPQHF.

This chain joins TRBV2 and TRBJ2-3; 8 nucleotides align to TRBD2. Per germline, CDR1 SNHLY and CDR2 FYNNEI. V shed 1 base, J shed 2 bases, and the junction held 5 bases outside the gene matches. The CDR3 covers 16 residues. The CDR3, as DNA: TGTGCCAGCAGTGAAGGGGGGACTAGAGACACAGATACGCAGTATTTT. Translated, it gives CASSEGGTRDTDTQYF.

The rearrangement uses TRBV5-1 and TRBJ1-4; D gene ambiguous. Germline V lookup: CDR1 SGHRS, CDR2 YFSETQ. This CDR3 is 15 amino acids long. Deletions cut 2 bases from V and 5 bases from J, with 13 bases between. The CDR3 DNA follows: TGCGCCAGCAGCTTCGGTACGGTTACCAATGAAAAACTGTTTTTT. It specifies CASSFGTVTNEKLFF.

The V gene is TRBV11-2, the J gene TRBJ2-1; TRBD1 is a possible D gene (5 bases). The V and J ends lost 5 bases and 8 bases respectively, with 13 bases between them. This CDR3 spans 13 amino acids. Germline CDR1 SGHAT, CDR2 FQNNGV. The CDR3 DNA reads TGTGCCAGCAGCCCTAGGGGTGAGGATGAGCAGTTCTTC. Translating it yields CASSPRGEDEQFF.

This clone was found a few times. The chain links TRBV4-2 to TRBJ2-1; 13 bases map to TRBD2. The CDR3 sequence is 17 residues long. Germline V gives CDR1 LGHNA, CDR2 YNFKEQ. Germline trimming cut 5 bases from V and 4 bases from J; bases unmatched to any gene: 8. The CDR3 protein is CASSRTSGGAKYNEQFF. Written as DNA, the CDR3 is TGTGCCAGCAGCAGAACTAGCGGGGGGGCCAAATACAATGAGCAGTTCTTC.

V usage is TRBV5-1 and J usage is TRBJ1-1, with a possible D match to TRBD1 (5 bases). V lost 2 bases and J lost 5, with 10 bases in between. The CDR3 runs to 13 residues. CDR1 is SGHRS, CDR2 YFSETQ, per germline. The chain's CDR3 is CASSFQGRTEAFF. The CDR3 bases are TGCGCCAGCAGCTTTCAGGGTCGGACTGAAGCTTTCTTT.

The chain carries TRBV12-3 or TRBV12-4 and TRBJ2-1; TRBD2 agrees at 9 bases. CDR3 length equals 13 residues. The trim removed 6 bases at V and 13 bases at J, leaving 10 bases unmatched. The CDR3 region is CASSPRTSEGQFF. The CDR3 bases are TGTGCCAGCAGCCCGAGGACTAGCGAAGGTCAGTTCTTC.

The chain couples TRBV7-9 to TRBJ2-1, with 11 bases lining up with TRBD2. Germline-derived CDR1 and CDR2 are SEHNR and FQNEAQ (reference sequence). This CDR3 spans 18 amino acids. After removal of 5 bases from V and 1 base from J, the junction contained 10 bases not matched to a gene. CDR3 region: CASSRLLLAGASYNEQFF. The CDR3 nucleotides are TGTGCCAGCAGCCGCCTCCTACTAGCGGGGGCATCCTACAATGAGCAGTTCTTC.

The rearrangement links TRBV5-1 to TRBJ1-4; 10 bases fit TRBD1. V lost 0 bases and J lost 11; bases outside the gene matches: 16. The CDR3 loop spans 18 amino acids. The germline V gene has CDR1 SGHRS and CDR2 YFSETQ. The CDR3 DNA follows: TGCGCCAGCAGCTTGGACTGGGCGCCGGGACAGGGGTCCAGCAAACTGTTTTTT. Its protein product is CASSLDWAPGQGSSKLFF. The variable domain in full, with the rest retrieved from reference TRBV5-1 and TRBJ1-4, is KAGVTQTPRYLIKTRGQQVTLSCSPISGHRSVSWYQQTPGQGLQFLFEYFSETQRNKGNFPGRFSGRQFSNSRSEMNVSTLELGDSALYLCASSLDWAPGQGSSKLFFGSGTQLSVL.

This sequence joins TRBV2 and TRBJ2-4; weak D call: TRBD2 (6 bases). This CDR3 region has 14 residues. The V and J ends lost 4 bases and 5 bases respectively, with 12 bases between them. Germline lookup yields CDR1 SNHLY and CDR2 FYNNEI. This CDR3 is CASSALGTENIQYF. CDR3 coding DNA: TGTGCCAGCAGTGCCCTGGGGACTGAAAACATTCAGTACTTC.

This rearrangement joins TRBV21-1 to TRBJ2-5; the listed D gene, TRBD1, was not tested against the DNA. TRBV21-1 is a pseudogene segment. The CDR3 runs 11 residues. Here the CDR3 reads CASSVMNRSNF. DNA for the CDR3: TGTGCCAGCAGCGTAATGAACAGGTCCAACTTC.

DNA of the CDR3: TGTGCCAGCAGTCCGGTTTATTGGTATAGCAATCAGCCCCAGCATTTT. Its translation: CASSPVYWYSNQPQHF. The chain links TRBV2 to TRBJ1-5; no firm D call. Germline values: CDR1 SNHLY, CDR2 FYNNEI. Trimming took 5 bases from V and 0 from J, leaving 14 bases between them. CDR3 size: 16 residues.

This clone was observed once. This chain uses TRBV18 with TRBJ1-1, with 8 bases aligning to TRBD1. The length of the CDR3 is 15 residues. J was trimmed by 3 bases and V by 0 bases; bases with no gene match: 3. Germline assignment: CDR1 KGHSH and CDR2 LQKENI. The CDR3 nucleotides read TGTGCCAGCTCACCACCAAACAGGGGGGACACTGAAGCTTTCTTT. Protein: CASSPPNRGDTEAFF.

J is TRBJ1-2 and V is TRBV4-3; TRBD1 is a possible D gene (6 bases). CDR1 and CDR2 (germline): LGHNA, YSLEER. The CDR3 is 17 residues long. Trimming stripped 0 bases from V and 5 bases from J, with 19 bases between. CDR3 sequence: CASSQDRNRVKGYGYTF. CDR3 nucleotide sequence: TGCGCCAGCAGCCAAGATAGGAACAGGGTAAAGGGGTATGGCTACACCTTC.

This sequence joins TRBV7-9 and TRBJ2-3; 10 nucleotides match TRBD2. This CDR3 has 15 residues. V was clipped by 5 bases and J by 7 bases; unmatched bases: 9. The germline gives CDR1 SEHNR, CDR2 FQNEAQ (reference sequence). CDR3 residues: CASSPVSGGIHTQYF. As DNA, the CDR3 is TGTGCCAGCAGCCCCGTTAGCGGGGGGATTCATACGCAGTATTTT.

The chain combines TRBV12-5 with TRBJ1-1; tentatively, D is TRBD1 (6 bases). Trimming removed 0 bases from V and 7 bases from J, with 15 bases in between. The CDR3 length is 15 residues. Per germline, CDR1 LGHNT and CDR2 FRNRAP. In DNA, the CDR3 is TGTGCTAGTGGTTTGGTCCTAGACAGGTGGATTGAAGCTTTCTTT. Amino acids: CASGLVLDRWIEAFF.

This sequence joins TRBV27 and TRBJ1-4; 7 bases match TRBD1. Germline V gene sequence: CDR1 MNHEY, CDR2 SMNVEV (reference sequence). The junction had 20 bases not matched to a gene; V was cut back by 2 bases and J by 8 bases. The CDR3 totals 19 residues. CDR3 amino acids: CASSLKAGRTGQLREKLFF. Written as DNA, the CDR3 is TGTGCCAGCAGTTTAAAGGCGGGCCGGACAGGACAACTAAGGGAAAAACTGTTTTTT.

The genes are TRBV3-1 (or the pseudogene TRBV3-2) and TRBJ2-7; 8 bases are a match to TRBD1. The germline V gene encodes CDR1 LGHDT and CDR2 YNNKEL (reference sequence). This CDR3 is 14 amino acids long. V dropped 6 bases and J dropped 4; count of bases not matched to a gene: 8. CDR3 region: CASSSSQGAYEQYF. CDR3 sequence (DNA): TGTGCCAGCAGTTCGTCGCAGGGGGCGTACGAGCAGTACTTC.

This sequence joins TRBV6-1 and TRBJ2-3, with TRBD2 matching 9 bases. V shed 0 bases and J 2 bases; nucleotides not matched to a gene: 6. From germline, CDR1 is MNHNS and CDR2 SASEGT. The CDR3 consists of 17 residues. The CDR3 DNA reads as TGTGCCAGCAGTGAAGCGAGCGCGGGGGGGCCCACAGATACGCAGTATTTT. It encodes CASSEASAGGPTDTQYF.

The genes are TRBV27 and TRBJ1-2; 9 nucleotides agree with TRBD1. Looked up from germline, CDR1 is MNHEY and CDR2 is SMNVEV (reference sequence). CDR3 length: 15 residues. The J segment lost 4 bases and the V segment lost 5 bases, leaving 8 bases of the junction unmatched. Written as DNA, the CDR3 is TGTGCCAGCAGTAGAGGGGACAGGGAGCTCTATGGCTACACCTTC. Translation gives CASSRGDRELYGYTF.

This chain connects TRBV24-1 to TRBJ2-1; D uncertain. The CDR3 is 12 residues long. The V end was cut by 5 bases, the J end by 2 bases, with 3 bases between. The V gene's germline CDR1 is KGHDR and CDR2 SFDVKD. CDR3 residues: CATSGPYNEQFF. CDR3 bases: TGTGCCACCAGTGGGCCCTACAATGAGCAGTTCTTC.

The chain joins TRBV27 to TRBJ1-6; D possibly corresponds to TRBD1 (5 bases). Trimming cost V 2 bases and J 7 bases, with 18 bases left between them. Germline lookup yields CDR1 MNHEY and CDR2 SMNVEV (reference sequence). This CDR3 is built from 17 residues. The CDR3 sequence is CASSLGGTLTRNSPLHF. The DNA for the CDR3 is TGTGCCAGCAGTTTAGGGGGGACCCTTACAAGAAATTCACCCCTCCACTTT.

This clone is a singleton in its sample. The genes are TRBV5-4 and TRBJ2-5, with a weak D call TRBD2 (5 bases). V was clipped by 1 base and J by 2 bases, with 9 bases between them. This CDR3 contains 14 residues. Germline values: CDR1 SGHNT, CDR2 YYREEE (reference sequence). CDR3 DNA sequence: TGTGCCAGCAGCTTGTTCCGAGGGCAAGAGACCCAGTACTTC. This codes for CASSLFRGQETQYF.